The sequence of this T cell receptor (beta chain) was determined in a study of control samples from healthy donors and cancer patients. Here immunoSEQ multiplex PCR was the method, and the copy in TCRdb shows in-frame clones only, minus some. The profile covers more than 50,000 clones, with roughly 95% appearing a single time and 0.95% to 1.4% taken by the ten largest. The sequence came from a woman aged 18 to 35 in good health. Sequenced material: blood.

CDR3: CAHQGAGNQPQHF. The CDR3 region has the DNA TGTGCCCACCAGGGGGCGGGGAATCAGCCCCAGCATTTT. This chain joins TRBV6-6 and TRBJ1-5, with 8 bases matching TRBD1. The J segment lost 4 bases and the V segment lost 11 bases, leaving 7 bases of the junction unmatched. Germline V lookup: CDR1 MNHNY, CDR2 SVGAGI (reference sequence). The length of the CDR3 is 13 residues.